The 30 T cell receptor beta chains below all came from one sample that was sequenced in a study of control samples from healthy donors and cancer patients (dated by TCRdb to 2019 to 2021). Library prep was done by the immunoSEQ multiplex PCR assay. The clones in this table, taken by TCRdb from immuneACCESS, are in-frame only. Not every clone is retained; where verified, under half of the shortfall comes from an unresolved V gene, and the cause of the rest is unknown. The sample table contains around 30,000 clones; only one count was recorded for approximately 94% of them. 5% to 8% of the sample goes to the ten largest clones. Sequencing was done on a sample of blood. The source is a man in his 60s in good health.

Written as DNA, the CDR3 is TGTGCCAGCAGCTTTCAACAGGGTAGCAATCAGCCCCAGCATTTT. Translating gives CASSFQQGSNQPQHF. The chain carries TRBV7-2 and TRBJ1-5; the D gene is possibly TRBD1 (6 bases). The CDR3 is 15 amino acids. Trimming removed 3 bases from V and 0 bases from J, with 9 bases in between. Germline assignment: CDR1 SGHTA and CDR2 FQGNSA.

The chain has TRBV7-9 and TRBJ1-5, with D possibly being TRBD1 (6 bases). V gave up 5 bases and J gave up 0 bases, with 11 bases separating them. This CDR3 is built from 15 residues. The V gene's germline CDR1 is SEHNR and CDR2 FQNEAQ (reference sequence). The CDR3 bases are TGTGCCAGCAGCCTTACAGGGAATAGCAATCAGCCCCAGCATTTT. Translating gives CASSLTGNSNQPQHF.

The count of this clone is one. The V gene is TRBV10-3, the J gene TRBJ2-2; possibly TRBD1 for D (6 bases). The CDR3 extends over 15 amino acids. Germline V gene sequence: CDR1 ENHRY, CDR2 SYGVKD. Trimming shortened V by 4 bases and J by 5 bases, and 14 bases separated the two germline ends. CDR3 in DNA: TGTGCCATCAGTGTTGGGCAGGGGAGTACCGGGGAGCTGTTTTTT. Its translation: CAISVGQGSTGELFF.

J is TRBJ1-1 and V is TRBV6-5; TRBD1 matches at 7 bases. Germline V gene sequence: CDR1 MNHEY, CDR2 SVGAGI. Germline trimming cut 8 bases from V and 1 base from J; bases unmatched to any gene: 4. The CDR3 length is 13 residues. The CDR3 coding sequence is TGTGCCAGCGGCGACAGGGAGAACACTGAAGCTTTCTTT. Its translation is CASGDRENTEAFF.

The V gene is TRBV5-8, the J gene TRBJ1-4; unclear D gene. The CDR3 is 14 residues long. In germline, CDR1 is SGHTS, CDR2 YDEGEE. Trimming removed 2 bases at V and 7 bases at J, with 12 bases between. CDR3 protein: CASSFPGSGEKLFF. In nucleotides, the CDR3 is TGTGCCAGCAGCTTTCCGGGTTCGGGTGAAAAACTGTTTTTT.

CDR3 sequence reads: CASKEGGAGTEAFF. CDR3 nucleotides: TGTGCCAGCAAGGAGGGGGGGGCAGGTACTGAAGCTTTCTTT. The rearrangement uses TRBV28 and TRBJ1-1, with D perhaps TRBD1 (6 bases). V was trimmed by 7 bases and J by 5 bases, leaving 17 bases between them. Looked up from germline, CDR1 is MDHEN and CDR2 is SYDVKM. CDR3 length equals 14 residues.

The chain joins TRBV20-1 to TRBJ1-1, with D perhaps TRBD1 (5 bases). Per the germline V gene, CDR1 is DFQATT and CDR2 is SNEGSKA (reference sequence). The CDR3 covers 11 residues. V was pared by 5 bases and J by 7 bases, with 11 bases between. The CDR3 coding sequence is TGCAGTGCTTCTGGGGCCTTTGAAGCTTTCTTT. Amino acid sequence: CSASGAFEAFF.

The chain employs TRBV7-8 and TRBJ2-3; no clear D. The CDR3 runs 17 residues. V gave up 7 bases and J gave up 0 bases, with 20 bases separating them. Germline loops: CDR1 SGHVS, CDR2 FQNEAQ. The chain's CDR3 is CASTPERRQTSTDTQYF. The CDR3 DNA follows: TGTGCCAGCACCCCGGAGAGAAGGCAAACTAGCACAGATACGCAGTATTTT.

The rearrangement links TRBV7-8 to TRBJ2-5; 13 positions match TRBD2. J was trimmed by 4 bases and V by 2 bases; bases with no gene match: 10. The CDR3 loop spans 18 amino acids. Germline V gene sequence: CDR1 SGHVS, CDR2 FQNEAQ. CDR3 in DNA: TGTGCCAGCAGCTTAACCCGACTAGCGGGGGGAAAGGGAGAGACCCAGTACTTC. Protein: CASSLTRLAGGKGETQYF.

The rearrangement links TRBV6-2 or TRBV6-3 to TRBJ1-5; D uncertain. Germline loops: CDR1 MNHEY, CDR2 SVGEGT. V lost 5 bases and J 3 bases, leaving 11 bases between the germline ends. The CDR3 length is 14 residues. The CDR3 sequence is CASSIGPNNQPQHF. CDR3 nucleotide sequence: TGTGCCAGCAGTATAGGGCCTAACAATCAGCCCCAGCATTTT.

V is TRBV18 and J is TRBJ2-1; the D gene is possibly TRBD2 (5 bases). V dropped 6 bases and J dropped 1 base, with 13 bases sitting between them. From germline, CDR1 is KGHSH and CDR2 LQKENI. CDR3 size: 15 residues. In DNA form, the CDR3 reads TGTGCCAGCTCTCGCTCGGGGTCTTCCTACAATGAGCAGTTCTTC. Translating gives CASSRSGSSYNEQFF.

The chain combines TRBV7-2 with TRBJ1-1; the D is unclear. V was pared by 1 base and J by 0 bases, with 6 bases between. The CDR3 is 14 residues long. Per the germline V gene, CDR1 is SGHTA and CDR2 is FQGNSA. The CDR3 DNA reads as TGTGCCAGCAGCTTAGTCGGTATGAACACTGAAGCTTTCTTT. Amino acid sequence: CASSLVGMNTEAFF.

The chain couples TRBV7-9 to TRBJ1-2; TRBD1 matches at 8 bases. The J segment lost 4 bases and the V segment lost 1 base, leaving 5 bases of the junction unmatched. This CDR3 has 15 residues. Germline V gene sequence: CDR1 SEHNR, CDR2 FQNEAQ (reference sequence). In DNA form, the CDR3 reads TGTGCCAGCAGCTTAGGGCTAACAGGGGGCTATGGCTACACCTTC. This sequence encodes CASSLGLTGGYGYTF.

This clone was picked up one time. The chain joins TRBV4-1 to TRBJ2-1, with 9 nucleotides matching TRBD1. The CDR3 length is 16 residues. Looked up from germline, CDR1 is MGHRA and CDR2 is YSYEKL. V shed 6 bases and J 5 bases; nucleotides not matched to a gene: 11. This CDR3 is CASRPNYGTGNNEQFF. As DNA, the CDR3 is TGCGCCAGCAGGCCGAATTACGGGACAGGGAACAATGAGCAGTTCTTC.

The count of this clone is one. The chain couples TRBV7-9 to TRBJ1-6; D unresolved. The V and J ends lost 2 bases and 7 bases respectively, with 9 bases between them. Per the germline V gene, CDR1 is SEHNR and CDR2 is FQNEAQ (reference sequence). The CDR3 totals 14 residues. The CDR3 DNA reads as TGTGCCAGCAGCTTACTCGGAGTAAATTCACCCCTCCACTTT. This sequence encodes CASSLLGVNSPLHF.

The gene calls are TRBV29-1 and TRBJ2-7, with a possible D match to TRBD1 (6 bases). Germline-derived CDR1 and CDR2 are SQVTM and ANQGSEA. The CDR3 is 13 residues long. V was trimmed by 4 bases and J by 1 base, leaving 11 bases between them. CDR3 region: CSVVGRGSYEQYF. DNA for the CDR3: TGCAGCGTTGTGGGTAGGGGGTCCTACGAGCAGTACTTC.

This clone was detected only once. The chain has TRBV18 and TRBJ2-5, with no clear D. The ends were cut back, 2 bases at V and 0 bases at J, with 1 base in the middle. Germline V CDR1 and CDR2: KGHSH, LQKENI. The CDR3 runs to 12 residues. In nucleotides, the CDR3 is TGTGCCAGCTCACCATACCAAGAGACCCAGTACTTC. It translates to CASSPYQETQYF. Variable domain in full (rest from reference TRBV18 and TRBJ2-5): NAGVMQNPRHLVRRRGQEARLRCSPMKGHSHVYWYRQLPEEGLKFMVYLQKENIIDESGMPKERFSAEFPKEGPSILRIQQVVRGDSAAYFCASSPYQETQYFGPGTRLLVL.

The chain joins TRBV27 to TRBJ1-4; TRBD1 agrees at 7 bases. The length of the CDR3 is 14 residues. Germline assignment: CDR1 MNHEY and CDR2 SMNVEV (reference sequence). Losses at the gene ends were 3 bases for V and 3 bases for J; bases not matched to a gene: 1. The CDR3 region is CASSFGQANEKLFF. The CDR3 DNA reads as TGTGCCAGCAGTTTTGGACAGGCTAATGAAAAACTGTTTTTT.

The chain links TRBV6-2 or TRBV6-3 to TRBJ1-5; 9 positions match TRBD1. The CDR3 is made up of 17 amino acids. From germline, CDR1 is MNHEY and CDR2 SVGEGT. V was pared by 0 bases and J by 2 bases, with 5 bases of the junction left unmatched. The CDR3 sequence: CASSYSTDRGGNQPQHF. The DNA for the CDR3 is TGTGCCAGCAGTTACTCGACGGACAGGGGTGGCAATCAGCCCCAGCATTTT.

CDR3 sequence: CASSPAGGAAYGYTF. The CDR3, as DNA: TGTGCCAGCAGCCCCGCAGGGGGCGCGGCCTATGGCTACACCTTC. The chain employs TRBV7-8 and TRBJ1-2; 8 bases line up with TRBD1. This CDR3 spans 15 amino acids. V trimming: 5 bases; J trimming: 4 bases; junction bases outside the gene matches: 9. Germline lookup yields CDR1 SGHVS and CDR2 FQNEAQ.

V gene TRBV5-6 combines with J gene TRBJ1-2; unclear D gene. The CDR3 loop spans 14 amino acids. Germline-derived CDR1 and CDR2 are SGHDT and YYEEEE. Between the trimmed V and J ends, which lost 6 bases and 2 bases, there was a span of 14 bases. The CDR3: CASTQDGPNYGYTF. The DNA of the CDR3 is TGTGCCAGCACCCAAGACGGCCCGAACTATGGCTACACCTTC.

The DNA for the CDR3 is TGTGCCAGCAGCCGCTGGGACAGCCTCAAAGAGACCCAGTACTTC. It yields the protein CASSRWDSLKETQYF. The J gene is TRBJ2-5, the V gene TRBV5-6, with 7 bases matching TRBD1. The germline V gene encodes CDR1 SGHDT and CDR2 YYEEEE. This CDR3 has 15 residues. Losses at the gene ends were 4 bases for V and 3 bases for J; bases not matched to a gene: 9.

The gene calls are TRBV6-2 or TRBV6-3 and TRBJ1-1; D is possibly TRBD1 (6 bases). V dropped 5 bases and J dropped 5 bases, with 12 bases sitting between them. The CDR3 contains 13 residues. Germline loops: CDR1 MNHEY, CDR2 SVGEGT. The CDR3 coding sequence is TGTGCCAGCAGTCCCGGGAGGGGGACTGAAGCTTTCTTT. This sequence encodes CASSPGRGTEAFF.

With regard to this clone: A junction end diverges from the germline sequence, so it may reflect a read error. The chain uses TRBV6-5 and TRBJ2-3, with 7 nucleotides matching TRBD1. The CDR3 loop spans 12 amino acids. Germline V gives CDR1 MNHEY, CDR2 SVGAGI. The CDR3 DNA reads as TGTGCCTGCAGACAGGGCGCAGATACGCAGTATTTT. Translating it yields CACRQGADTQYF.

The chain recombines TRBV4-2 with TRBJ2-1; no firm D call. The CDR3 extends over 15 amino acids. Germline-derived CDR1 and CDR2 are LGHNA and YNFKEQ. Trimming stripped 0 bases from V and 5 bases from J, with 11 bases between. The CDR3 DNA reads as TGTGCCAGCAGCCAAGAGGTCCAAAATAACAATGAGCAGTTCTTC. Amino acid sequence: CASSQEVQNNNEQFF.

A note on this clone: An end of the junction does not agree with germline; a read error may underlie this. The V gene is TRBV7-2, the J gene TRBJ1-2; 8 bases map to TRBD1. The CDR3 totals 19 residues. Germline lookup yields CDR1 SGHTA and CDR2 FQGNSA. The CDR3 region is CASTLQPILGTGGNYGYTF. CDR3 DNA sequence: TGTGCCAGCACCTTACAGCCCATTCTGGGGACAGGCGGAAACTATGGCTACACCTTC. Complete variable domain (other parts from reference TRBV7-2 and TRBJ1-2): GAGVSQSPSNKVTEKGKDVELRCDPISGHTALYWYRQSLGQGLEFLIYFQGNSAPDKSGLPSDRFSAERTGGSVSTLTIQRTQQEDSAVYLCASTLQPILGTGGNYGYTFGSGTRLTVV.

The CDR3 protein is CASSSPQGKTQYF. The CDR3 bases are TGTGCCAGCAGCTCACCACAGGGAAAGACCCAGTACTTC. The chain is built from TRBV7-8 and TRBJ2-5, with a tentative D call TRBD1 (6 bases). Trimming removed 4 bases at V and 6 bases at J, with 12 bases between. There are 13 residues in the CDR3. In germline, CDR1 is SGHVS, CDR2 FQNEAQ. The whole variable domain, remainder taken from reference TRBV7-8 and TRBJ2-5, is GAGVSQSPRYKVAKRGQDVALRCDPISGHVSLFWYQQALGQGPEFLTYFQNEAQLDKSGLPSDRFFAERPEGSVSTLKIQRTQQEDSAVYLCASSSPQGKTQYFGPGTRLLVL.

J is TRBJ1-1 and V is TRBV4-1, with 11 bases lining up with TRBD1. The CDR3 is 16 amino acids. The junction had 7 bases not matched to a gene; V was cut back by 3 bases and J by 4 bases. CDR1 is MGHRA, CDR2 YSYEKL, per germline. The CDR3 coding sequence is TGCGCCAGCAGCCATGGGACAGGGGGGTCGCGCACTGAAGCTTTCTTT. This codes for CASSHGTGGSRTEAFF.

CDR3 residues: CASSLSFNQGVGGYTF. The CDR3 nucleotides are TGTGCCAGCAGTTTATCTTTCAACCAGGGGGTGGGTGGCTACACCTTC. V is TRBV27 and J is TRBJ1-2; 7 nucleotides match TRBD1. Germline loops: CDR1 MNHEY, CDR2 SMNVEV (reference sequence). CDR3 length: 16 residues. V lost 0 bases, J lost 7 bases, and 11 bases stayed unmatched.

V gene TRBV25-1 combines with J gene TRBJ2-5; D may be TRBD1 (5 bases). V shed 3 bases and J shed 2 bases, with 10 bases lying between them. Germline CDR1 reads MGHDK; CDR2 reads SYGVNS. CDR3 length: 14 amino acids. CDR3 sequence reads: CASSDPGSQETQYF. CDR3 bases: TGTGCCAGCAGTGACCCAGGGTCGCAAGAGACCCAGTACTTC.